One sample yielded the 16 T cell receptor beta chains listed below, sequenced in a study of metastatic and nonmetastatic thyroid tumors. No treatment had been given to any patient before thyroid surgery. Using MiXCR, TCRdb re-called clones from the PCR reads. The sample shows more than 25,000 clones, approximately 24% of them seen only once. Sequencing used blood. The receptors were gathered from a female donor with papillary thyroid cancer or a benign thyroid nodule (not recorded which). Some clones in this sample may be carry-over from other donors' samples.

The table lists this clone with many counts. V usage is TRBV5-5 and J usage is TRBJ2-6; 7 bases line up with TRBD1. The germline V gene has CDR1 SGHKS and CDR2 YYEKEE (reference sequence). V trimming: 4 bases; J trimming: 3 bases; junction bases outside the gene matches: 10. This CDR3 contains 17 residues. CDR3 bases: TGTGCCAGCAGCGCCCATTCAGGGGGAAGTGGGGCCAACGTCCTGACTTTC. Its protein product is CASSAHSGGSGANVLTF.

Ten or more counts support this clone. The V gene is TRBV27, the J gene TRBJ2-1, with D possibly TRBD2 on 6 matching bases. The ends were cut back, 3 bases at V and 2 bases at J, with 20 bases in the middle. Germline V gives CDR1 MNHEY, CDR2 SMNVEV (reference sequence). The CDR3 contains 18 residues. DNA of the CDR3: TGTGCCAGCAGTTTTCTTTTCCAAGCGGGTTCCACCTACAATGAGCAGTTCTTC. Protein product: CASSFLFQAGSTYNEQFF.

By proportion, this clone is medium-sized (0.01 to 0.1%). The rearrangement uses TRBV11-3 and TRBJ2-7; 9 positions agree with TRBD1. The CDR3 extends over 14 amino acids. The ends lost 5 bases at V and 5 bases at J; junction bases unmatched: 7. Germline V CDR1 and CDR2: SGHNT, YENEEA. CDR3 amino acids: CASSPGQGFDEQYF. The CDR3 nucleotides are TGTGCCAGCAGCCCCGGACAGGGGTTCGACGAGCAGTACTTC. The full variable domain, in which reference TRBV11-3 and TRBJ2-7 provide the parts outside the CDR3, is EAGVVQSPRYKIIEKKQPVAFWCNPISGHNTLYWYLQNLGQGPELLIRYENEEAVDDSQLPKDRFSAERLKGVDSTLKIQPAELGDSAVYLCASSPGQGFDEQYFGPGTRLTVT.

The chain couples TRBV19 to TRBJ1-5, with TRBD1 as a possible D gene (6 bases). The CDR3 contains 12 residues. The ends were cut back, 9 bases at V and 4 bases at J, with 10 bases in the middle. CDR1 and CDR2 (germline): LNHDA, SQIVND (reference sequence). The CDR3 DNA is TGTGCCAGCCGAACAGGGAATCAGCCCCAGCATTTT. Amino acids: CASRTGNQPQHF.

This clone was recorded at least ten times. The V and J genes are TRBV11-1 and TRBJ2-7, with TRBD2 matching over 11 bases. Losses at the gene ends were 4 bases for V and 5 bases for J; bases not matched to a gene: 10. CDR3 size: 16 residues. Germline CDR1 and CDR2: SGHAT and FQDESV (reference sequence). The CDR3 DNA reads TGTGCCAGCAGCTCCCTACTAGCGGGAGTGATGAACGAGCAGTACTTC. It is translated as CASSSLLAGVMNEQYF.

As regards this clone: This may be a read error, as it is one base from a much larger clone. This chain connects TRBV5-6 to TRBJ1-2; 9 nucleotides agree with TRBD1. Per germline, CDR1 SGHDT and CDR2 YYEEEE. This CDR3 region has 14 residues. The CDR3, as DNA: TGTGCCAGCAGCCTCGGACAGGGGAACTATGTCTACACCTTC. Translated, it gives CASSLGQGNYVYTF.

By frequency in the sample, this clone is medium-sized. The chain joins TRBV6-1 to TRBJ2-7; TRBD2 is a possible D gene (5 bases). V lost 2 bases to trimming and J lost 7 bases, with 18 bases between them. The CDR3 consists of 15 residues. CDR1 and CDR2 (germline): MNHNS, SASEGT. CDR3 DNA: TGTGCCAGCAGTGAAAGTTTAATAGCTTCGGGGGAGCAGTACGTC. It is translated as CASSESLIASGEQYV.

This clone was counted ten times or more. The CDR3 loop is CAWTETANTGELFF. The CDR3 bases are TGTGCCTGGACTGAGACAGCGAACACCGGGGAGCTGTTTTTT. The V and J genes are TRBV30 and TRBJ2-2; D may be TRBD1 (5 bases). The CDR3 length is 14 residues. The V and J ends lost 4 bases and 0 bases respectively, with 9 bases between them. Looked up from germline, CDR1 is GTSNPN and CDR2 is SVGIG (reference sequence).

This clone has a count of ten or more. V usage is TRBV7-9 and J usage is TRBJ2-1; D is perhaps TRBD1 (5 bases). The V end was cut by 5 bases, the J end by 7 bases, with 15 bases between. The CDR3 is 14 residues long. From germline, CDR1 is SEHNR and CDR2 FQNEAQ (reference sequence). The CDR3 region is CASSAEGDGNEQFF. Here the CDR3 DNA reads TGTGCCAGCAGCGCCGAAGGGGATGGGAATGAGCAGTTCTTC.

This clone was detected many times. CDR3 DNA sequence: TGTGCCAGCAGCTTGGGCCCGGGGGAGGCTGGAAACACCATATATTTT. This encodes CASSLGPGEAGNTIYF. V is TRBV5-5 and J is TRBJ1-3, with D possibly TRBD1 on 5 matching bases. Germline V CDR1 and CDR2: SGHKS, YYEKEE (reference sequence). This CDR3 comprises 16 residues. Trimming left V 0 bases short and J 2 bases short, with 12 bases between. The full variable domain, its missing parts supplied by reference TRBV5-5 and TRBJ1-3, is DAGVTQSPTHLIKTRGQQVTLRCSPISGHKSVSWYQQVLGQGPQFIFQYYEKEERGRGNFPDRFSARQFPNYSSELNVNALLLGDSALYLCASSLGPGEAGNTIYFGEGSWLTVV.

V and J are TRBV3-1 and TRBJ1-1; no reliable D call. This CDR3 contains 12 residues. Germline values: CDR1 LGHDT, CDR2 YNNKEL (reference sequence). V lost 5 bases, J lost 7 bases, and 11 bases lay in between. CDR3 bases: TGTGCCAGCAGCGAAGGACGCGGTGAAGCTTTCTTT. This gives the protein CASSEGRGEAFF.

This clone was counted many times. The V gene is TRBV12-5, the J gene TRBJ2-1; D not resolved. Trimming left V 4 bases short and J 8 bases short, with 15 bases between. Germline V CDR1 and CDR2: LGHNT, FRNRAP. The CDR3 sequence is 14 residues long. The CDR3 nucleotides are TGTGCTAGTGGTTCACGACGGAACCCGGATGAGCAGTTCTTC. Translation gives CASGSRRNPDEQFF.

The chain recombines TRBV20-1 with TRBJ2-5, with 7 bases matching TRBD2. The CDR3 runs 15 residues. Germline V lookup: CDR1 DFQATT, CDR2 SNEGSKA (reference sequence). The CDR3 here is CIAEVSGYTLETQYF. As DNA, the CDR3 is TGCATTGCAGAAGTTAGCGGGTATACCCTAGAGACCCAGTACTTC.

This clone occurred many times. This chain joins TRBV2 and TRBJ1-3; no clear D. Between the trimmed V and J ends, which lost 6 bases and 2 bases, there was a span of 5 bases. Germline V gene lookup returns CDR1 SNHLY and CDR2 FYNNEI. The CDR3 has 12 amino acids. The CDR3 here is CASRVAGNTIYF. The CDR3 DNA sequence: TGTGCCAGCAGGGTTGCTGGAAACACCATATATTTT.

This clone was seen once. The CDR3 coding sequence is TGTGCCAGCAGCTTATATTATGATAGCAATCAGCCCCAGCATTTT. Translated, it gives CASSLYYDSNQPQHF. V gene TRBV7-2 combines with J gene TRBJ1-5, with D unresolved. V lost 2 bases, J lost 0 bases, and 8 bases lay in between. This CDR3 spans 15 amino acids. From germline, CDR1 is SGHTA and CDR2 FQGNSA.

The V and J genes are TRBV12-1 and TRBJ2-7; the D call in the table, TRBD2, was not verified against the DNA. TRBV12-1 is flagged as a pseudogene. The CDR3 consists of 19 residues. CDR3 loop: CASSFVTASGRADLWEQYV. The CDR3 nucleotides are TGTGCCAGCAGCTTTGTCACGGCTAGCGGGAGAGCCGATTTATGGGAGCAGTACGTC.